The rows below give T cell receptor beta chains drawn from one sample of a study of low-dose radiotherapy and immunotherapy resistance in tumors. TCRdb used MiXCR to reprocess the reads, holding one entry per CDR3 protein. The repertoire consists of 60,000 to 90,000 distinct CDR3 sequences, with about a third occurring once and the leading ten covering approximately 12%. The sample consisted of PBMCs, taken before treatment. These receptors all stem from a female donor with ovarian cancer. The CDR3 runs from the conserved cysteine through the conserved F or W. Fields, in order: clone size, J gene, D gene, V gene, CDR3 protein, CDR3 DNA. The D gene is left open where the match is weak. Expanded clones get a size class; other rows say once, few or many, or leave the size out.

>.|TRBJ2-5|TRBD2|TRBV5-1
CASSSGSGGQETQYF
TGCGCCAGCAGCTCAGGTAGCGGGGGCCAAGAGACCCAGTACTTC
>many|TRBJ2-7|TRBD2|TRBV20-1
CSARGGTSGAYEQYF
TGCAGTGCTCGGGGAGGGACTAGCGGGGCCTACGAGCAGTACTTC
>.|TRBJ2-7|.|TRBV5-6
CASSTGHTVYEQYF
TGTGCCAGCAGCACGGGTCACACGGTCTACGAGCAGTACTTC
>.|TRBJ2-2|.|TRBV24-1
CATSEPRQNTGELFFFFFFFFF
.
>many|TRBJ2-3|.|TRBV29-1
CSVRDLTSTDTQYF
TGCAGCGTTCGGGACTTAACTAGCACAGATACGCAGTATTTT
>.|TRBJ2-1|TRBD1|TRBV6-6
CASSQWTGPEQFF
TGTGCCAGCAGTCAATGGACAGGCCCCGAGCAGTTCTTC
>many|TRBJ2-1|.|TRBV15
CATSRDLWADYPTYNEQFF
TGTGCCACCAGCAGAGATCTCTGGGCGGACTACCCTACCTACAATGAGCAGTTCTTC
>.|TRBJ2-7|.|TRBV5-4
CASSLVGPTYEQYF
TGTGCCAGCAGCTTGGTGGGACCTACCTACGAGCAGTACTTC
>many|TRBJ2-5|.|TRBV12-3/TRBV12-4
CASSWRTGTGGTQYF
TGTGCCAGCAGTTGGCGGACAGGTACCGGGGGGACCCAGTACTTC
>.|TRBJ1-3|TRBD1|TRBV5-4
CASSQDRAGNTIYF
TGTGCCAGCAGCCAGGACAGGGCTGGAAACACCATATATTTT
>.|TRBJ2-7|TRBD2|TRBV18
CASSPSSGVNYEQYF
TGTGCCAGCTCACCGTCCAGCGGGGTAAACTACGAGCAGTACTTC
>.|TRBJ1-1|.|TRBV6-1
CASSDPRTARSTEAFF
TGTGCCAGCAGTGACCCCCGGACAGCCCGGAGCACTGAAGCTTTCTTT
>many|TRBJ1-4|TRBD1|TRBV12-3/TRBV12-4
CASSSRTGGWVSEKLFF
TGTGCCAGCAGTTCCCGGACAGGGGGTTGGGTATCGGAAAAACTGTTTTTT
>many|TRBJ2-7|TRBD2|TRBV28
CASSLSRGGYNEQYF
TGTGCCAGCAGTTTATCCCGGGGGGGTTACAACGAGCAGTACTTC
>few|TRBJ2-7|.|TRBV7-2
CASSLERLYEQYF
TGTGCCAGCAGCTTAGAGCGCCTCTACGAGCAGTACTTC
>many|TRBJ1-1|.|TRBV2
CASDLGRAEAFF
TGTGCCAGCGACCTGGGCAGGGCTGAAGCTTTCTTT
>many|TRBJ2-1|TRBD2|TRBV29-1
CSVSGSLFYEQFF
TGCAGCGTTAGCGGGAGTCTATTCTATGAGCAGTTCTTC
>many|TRBJ1-5|.|TRBV12-3/TRBV12-4
CASSFGPSRDQPQHF
TGTGCCAGCAGTTTCGGCCCTAGTCGGGATCAGCCCCAGCATTTT
>.|TRBJ1-5|TRBD1|TRBV12-3/TRBV12-4
CASSATGQGAFQPQHF
TGTGCCAGCAGTGCGACTGGACAGGGGGCGTTTCAGCCCCAGCATTTT
>many|TRBJ2-1|TRBD2|TRBV7-3
CASSPIAGYYNEQFF
TGTGCCAGCAGCCCGATAGCGGGGTACTACAATGAGCAGTTCTTC
>many|TRBJ1-1|.|TRBV7-6
CASSRGISLNTEAFF
TGTGCCAGCAGCCGGGGAATCTCACTGAACACTGAAGCTTTCTTT
>once|TRBJ1-6|.|TRBV7-2
CASSLGAGGGNSPLHF
TGTGCCAGCAGCTTAGGAGCGGGGGGGGGTAATTCACCCCTCCACTTT
>many|TRBJ1-5|.|TRBV11-2
CASSLVGDQPQHF
TGTGCCAGCAGCTTAGTGGGGGATCAGCCCCAGCATTTT
>few|TRBJ1-6|TRBD1|TRBV5-1
CASRRDRVSNSPLHF
TGCGCCAGCAGAAGAGACAGGGTCAGTAATTCACCCCTCCACTTT
>many|TRBJ1-6|TRBD1|TRBV5-1
CASSTDRGPNSPLHF
TGCGCCAGCAGCACGGACAGGGGGCCGAATTCACCCCTCCACTTT
>many|TRBJ2-2|TRBD2|TRBV10-1
CASSESKAGTSGGGDTGELFF
TGCGCCAGCAGTGAGTCAAAGGCCGGGACTAGCGGGGGAGGTGACACCGGGGAGCTGTTTTTT
>many|TRBJ2-6|TRBD1|TRBV15
CATSRSTGTGVSGANVLTF
TGTGCCACCAGCAGAAGTACCGGGACAGGCGTCTCTGGGGCCAACGTCCTGACTTTC
>few|TRBJ2-7|TRBD2|TRBV6-2/TRBV6-3
CASRLAGQSGNEQYF
TGTGCCAGCAGACTAGCGGGACAATCGGGGAACGAGCAGTACTTC
>many|TRBJ2-7|TRBD2|TRBV5-6
CASSSAGRGVYEQYF
TGTGCCAGCAGCAGCGCCGGGAGGGGAGTCTACGAGCAGTACTTC